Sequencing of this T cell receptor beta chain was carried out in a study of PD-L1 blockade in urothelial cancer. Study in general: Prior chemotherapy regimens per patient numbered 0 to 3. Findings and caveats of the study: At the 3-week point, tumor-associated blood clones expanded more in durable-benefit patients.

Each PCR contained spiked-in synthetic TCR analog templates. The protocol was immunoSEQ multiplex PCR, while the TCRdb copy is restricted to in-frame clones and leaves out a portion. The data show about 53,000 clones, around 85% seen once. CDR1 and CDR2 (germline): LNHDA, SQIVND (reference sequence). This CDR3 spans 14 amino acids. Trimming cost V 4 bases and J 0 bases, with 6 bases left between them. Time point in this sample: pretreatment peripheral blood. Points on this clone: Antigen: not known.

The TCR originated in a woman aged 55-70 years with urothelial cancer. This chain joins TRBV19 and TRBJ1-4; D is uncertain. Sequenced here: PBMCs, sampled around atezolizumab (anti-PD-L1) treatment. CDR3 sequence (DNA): TGTGCCAGTAGTAATCAGGCAACTAATGAAAAACTGTTTTTT. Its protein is CASSNQATNEKLFF.